The 31 T cell receptor beta chains below all came from one sample that was sequenced in a study of blood T cell repertoires in COVID-19. Repertoires were generated with immunoSEQ multiplex PCR, while TCRdb's copy carries only in-frame clones and drops some. The data contain approximately 280,000 clones, around 85% of them singletons. Sequenced: PBMCs or T cells enriched from blood (not recorded which). These TCRs come from a woman aged 45-65 years who had recovered from COVID-19.

The CDR3 here is CSASGQGAGTEAFF. As DNA, the CDR3 is TGCAGTGCTAGTGGACAGGGGGCGGGGACTGAAGCTTTCTTT. The chain carries TRBV20-1 and TRBJ1-1, with 11 bases aligning to TRBD1. The ends lost 3 bases at V and 5 bases at J; junction bases unmatched: 5. The CDR3 extends over 14 amino acids. Germline-derived CDR1 and CDR2 are DFQATT and SNEGSKA (reference sequence).

This chain connects TRBV19 to TRBJ1-2; 8 positions agree with TRBD1. The CDR3 has 16 amino acids. Germline CDR1 is LNHDA and CDR2 is SQIVND (reference sequence). V lost 6 bases and J lost 6; bases outside the gene matches: 15. The CDR3 loop is CASRSARKTGADGYTF. The CDR3 DNA follows: TGTGCCAGTAGAAGTGCCCGAAAGACAGGGGCGGATGGCTACACCTTC. Drawing the rest from reference TRBV19 and TRBJ1-2, the complete variable domain is DGGITQSPKYLFRKEGQNVTLSCEQNLNHDAMYWYRQDPGQGLRLIYYSQIVNDFQKGDIAEGYSVSREKKESFPLTVTSAQKNPTAFYLCASRSARKTGADGYTFGSGTRLTVV.

The chain links TRBV2 to TRBJ1-5; D might be TRBD1 (6 bases). Per germline, CDR1 SNHLY and CDR2 FYNNEI. The CDR3 is made up of 16 amino acids. V lost 5 bases and J lost 2, with 16 bases in between. CDR3 bases: TGTGCCAGCAGTCTTTTTTTAGGGGGAGGCAATCAGCCCCAGCATTTT. The encoded protein is CASSLFLGGGNQPQHF. The full variable domain, rest sourced from reference TRBV2 and TRBJ1-5, is EPEVTQTPSHQVTQMGQEVILRCVPISNHLYFYWYRQILGQKVEFLVSFYNNEISEKSEIFDDQFSVERPDGSNFTLKIRSTKLEDSAMYFCASSLFLGGGNQPQHFGDGTRLSIL.

This rearrangement joins TRBV19 to TRBJ2-7; 8 nucleotides align to TRBD2. The CDR3 is made up of 14 amino acids. The V segment lost 5 bases and the J segment 3 bases; nucleotides outside the gene matches: 6. In germline, CDR1 is LNHDA, CDR2 SQIVND (reference sequence). The CDR3 DNA reads as TGTGCCAGTAGTGGGGGACTAGGATTCTACGAGCAGTACTTC. Translated, it gives CASSGGLGFYEQYF.

The rearrangement uses TRBV7-9 and TRBJ1-4, with a weak D call TRBD1 (5 bases). This CDR3 is built from 17 residues. The V gene's germline CDR1 is SEHNR and CDR2 FQNEAQ (reference sequence). Trimming cost V 5 bases and J 4 bases, with 20 bases left between them. The chain's CDR3 is CASSQIPPGGVNEKLFF. CDR3 DNA: TGTGCCAGCAGCCAAATACCCCCCGGGGGGGTTAATGAAAAACTGTTTTTT.

The rearrangement links TRBV2 to TRBJ2-3, with a possible D match to TRBD1 (6 bases). The germline gives CDR1 SNHLY, CDR2 FYNNEI. There are 14 residues in the CDR3. Trimming cost V 6 bases and J 2 bases, with 12 bases left between them. The CDR3 DNA sequence: TGTGCCAGCAGGACAGGTAGCCCCACAGATACGCAGTATTTT. It specifies CASRTGSPTDTQYF.

The chain is built from TRBV7-9 and TRBJ2-5, with D maybe TRBD1 (5 bases). The CDR3 runs 14 residues. Germline CDR1 reads SEHNR; CDR2 reads FQNEAQ (reference sequence). V was trimmed by 6 bases and J by 3 bases, leaving 14 bases between them. The CDR3 bases are TGTGCCAGCAGTTACGTACAGGAGAAAGAGACCCAGTACTTC. This translates into CASSYVQEKETQYF.

The chain couples TRBV3-1 (or the pseudogene TRBV3-2) to TRBJ2-5, with D hard to call. CDR3 size: 15 residues. Trimming took off 0 bases at V and 1 base at J, with 9 bases between the two ends. Germline CDR1 reads LGHDT; CDR2 reads YNNKEL (reference sequence). The CDR3 bases are TGTGCCAGCAGCCAAGATCTCGTCTTCCAAGAGACCCAGTACTTC. Translation gives CASSQDLVFQETQYF.

The CDR3 loop is CASSLRGEHYGYTF. The CDR3 DNA sequence: TGTGCCAGCAGTTTACGGGGGGAGCACTATGGCTACACCTTC. The V call is TRBV27, the J call TRBJ1-2, with D possibly matching TRBD1 (5 bases). The CDR3 extends over 14 amino acids. CDR1 is MNHEY and CDR2 is SMNVEV in the germline V gene (reference sequence). V lost 2 bases, J lost 3 bases, and 10 bases lay in between.

The V call is TRBV28, the J call TRBJ1-6; D remains ambiguous. Trimming removed 5 bases from V and 7 bases from J, with 15 bases in between. Germline V gene lookup returns CDR1 MDHEN and CDR2 SYDVKM. The CDR3 sequence is 15 residues long. CDR3 amino acids: CASSPAKRVNSPLHF. The CDR3 DNA follows: TGTGCCAGCAGTCCAGCAAAACGGGTGAATTCACCCCTCCACTTT.

A single count supports this clone. This chain connects TRBV5-1 to TRBJ2-7; 8 positions match TRBD1. V lost 5 bases to trimming and J lost 5 bases; unmatched junction nucleotides: 6. Germline lookup yields CDR1 SGHRS and CDR2 YFSETQ. The CDR3 has 13 amino acids. The DNA of the CDR3 is TGCGCCAGCAGTCGACAGACAGGGGACGAGCAGTACTTC. Its translation is CASSRQTGDEQYF.

V gene TRBV7-2 combines with J gene TRBJ1-2, with D tentatively TRBD1 (5 bases). Between the trimmed V and J ends, which lost 3 bases and 8 bases, there was a span of 13 bases. Germline V CDR1 and CDR2: SGHTA, FQGNSA. The CDR3 totals 13 residues. The CDR3 DNA reads as TGTGCCAGCAGCTTCCGCAGGGTAGACGGCTACACCTTC. Protein: CASSFRRVDGYTF.

The chain joins TRBV14 to TRBJ2-2, with TRBD2 matching over 8 bases. Germline trimming cut 4 bases from V and 7 bases from J; bases unmatched to any gene: 14. The CDR3 runs to 17 residues. Germline CDR1 is SGHDN and CDR2 is FVKESK. The CDR3 DNA is TGTGCCAGCAGCCTACTGTATAGCGGGAACGGGATCGGGGAGCTGTTTTTT. Amino acid sequence: CASSLLYSGNGIGELFF.

J is TRBJ1-2 and V is TRBV9, with TRBD1 matching over 7 bases. V was clipped by 3 bases and J by 0 bases; unmatched bases: 11. The CDR3 consists of 17 residues. Per the germline V gene, CDR1 is SGDLS and CDR2 is YYNGEE. DNA of the CDR3: TGTGCCAGCAGCGCGCGCGGAGGACAGGCTACTAACTATGGCTACACCTTC. Translating it yields CASSARGGQATNYGYTF.

This chain connects TRBV18 to TRBJ1-3, with TRBD1 matching over 9 bases. The germline V gene encodes CDR1 KGHSH and CDR2 LQKENI. The CDR3 spans 14 residues. Trimming cost V 3 bases and J 4 bases; bases outside gene matches: 1. CDR3 DNA: TGTGCCAGCTCACCCGGACAGGGGGGAAACACCATATATTTT. Residues: CASSPGQGGNTIYF.

This rearrangement joins TRBV29-1 to TRBJ1-1, with TRBD1 as a possible D gene (5 bases). V lost 4 bases and J 2 bases, leaving 11 bases between the germline ends. The CDR3 length is 13 residues. Germline CDR1 SQVTM, CDR2 ANQGSEA. The CDR3 reads CSVVRQPNTEAFF. DNA of the CDR3: TGCAGCGTTGTGCGACAGCCTAACACTGAAGCTTTCTTT.

The chain joins TRBV30 to TRBJ1-4; D perhaps matches TRBD1 (6 bases). CDR3 length: 14 residues. Between the trimmed V and J ends, which lost 6 bases and 5 bases, there was a span of 16 bases. CDR1 is GTSNPN, CDR2 SVGIG, per germline (reference sequence). The DNA for the CDR3 is TGTGCCTGCTATACCGGGACACTCAATGAAAAACTGTTTTTT. Amino acid sequence: CACYTGTLNEKLFF.

The table lists this clone with a count of one. V usage is TRBV7-8 and J usage is TRBJ2-2; D is undetermined. Germline V gene data show CDR1 as SGHVS and CDR2 as FQNEAQ. The CDR3 covers 15 residues. Trimming stripped 3 bases from V and 0 bases from J, with 8 bases between. CDR3 sequence reads: CASSFERTNTGELFF. The CDR3 DNA reads TGTGCCAGCAGCTTCGAGCGCACGAACACCGGGGAGCTGTTTTTT.

The CDR3 reads CASSQDQGGEWRGANVLTF. CDR3 sequence (DNA): TGTGCCAGCAGCCAAGATCAAGGTGGAGAGTGGAGAGGGGCCAACGTCCTGACTTTC. The chain employs TRBV4-2 and TRBJ2-6, with unresolved D. Trimming shortened V by 0 bases and J by 4 bases, and 19 bases separated the two germline ends. Per the germline V gene, CDR1 is LGHNA and CDR2 is YNFKEQ. CDR3 length equals 19 residues.

The J gene is TRBJ1-6, the V gene TRBV7-9; perhaps TRBD1 as D (6 bases). V lost 0 bases and J 10 bases, leaving 13 bases between the germline ends. There are 15 residues in the CDR3. The germline gives CDR1 SEHNR, CDR2 FQNEAQ (reference sequence). CDR3 DNA sequence: TGTGCCAGCAGCTTAGCTACACAGGGATACTCACCCCTCCACTTT. Its protein product is CASSLATQGYSPLHF. Using reference TRBV7-9 and TRBJ1-6 for the parts outside the CDR3, the full variable domain is DTGVSQNPRHKITKRGQNVTFRCDPISEHNRLYWYRQTLGQGPEFLTYFQNEAQLEKSRLLSDRFSAERPKGSFSTLEIQRTEQGDSAMYLCASSLATQGYSPLHFGNGTRLTVT.

The chain employs TRBV19 and TRBJ1-1, with 7 bases aligning to TRBD1. With V trimmed by 5 bases and J by 3 bases, 9 bases remained unmatched. There are 15 residues in the CDR3. Per the germline V gene, CDR1 is LNHDA and CDR2 is SQIVND (reference sequence). CDR3 sequence: CASSPWDSQYTEAFF. In DNA, the CDR3 is TGTGCCAGTAGTCCATGGGACAGCCAGTACACTGAAGCTTTCTTT. Combining the CDR3 with reference TRBV19 and TRBJ1-1 gives the whole variable domain DGGITQSPKYLFRKEGQNVTLSCEQNLNHDAMYWYRQDPGQGLRLIYYSQIVNDFQKGDIAEGYSVSREKKESFPLTVTSAQKNPTAFYLCASSPWDSQYTEAFFGQGTRLTVV.

V usage is TRBV11-2 and J usage is TRBJ2-7, with TRBD1 identical over 8 bases. Germline-derived CDR1 and CDR2 are SGHAT and FQNNGV. J lost 6 bases, V lost 1 base, and 8 bases had no gene match. The CDR3 sequence is 15 residues long. CDR3 DNA sequence: TGTGCCAGCAGCTTAGGAGGCAGGGGGCTCATCGAGCAGTACTTC. Its translation is CASSLGGRGLIEQYF. The full variable domain, with the rest looked up from reference TRBV11-2 and TRBJ2-7, is EAGVAQSPRYKIIEKRQSVAFWCNPISGHATLYWYQQILGQGPKLLIQFQNNGVVDDSQLPKDRFSAERLKGVDSTLKIQPAKLEDSAVYLCASSLGGRGLIEQYFGPGTRLTVT.

The genes are TRBV9 and TRBJ2-1; weak D call: TRBD1 (5 bases). Trimming took off 3 bases at V and 8 bases at J, with 12 bases between the two ends. The CDR3 is 13 amino acids. CDR1 is SGDLS, CDR2 YYNGEE, per germline. The CDR3 DNA is TGTGCCAGCAGCGCCCCAGGGTGGGATGAGCAGTTCTTC. Amino acids: CASSAPGWDEQFF. Supplemented by reference TRBV9 and TRBJ2-1, the full variable domain reads DSGVTQTPKHLITATGQRVTLRCSPRSGDLSVYWYQQSLDQGLQFLIQYYNGEERAKGNILERFSAQQFPDLHSELNLSSLELGDSALYFCASSAPGWDEQFFGPGTRLTVL.

The J gene is TRBJ1-1, the V gene TRBV5-4, with 9 positions matching TRBD1. Trimming removed 4 bases from V and 4 bases from J; junction bases left unmatched: 5. This CDR3 spans 14 amino acids. The V gene's germline CDR1 is SGHNT and CDR2 YYREEE (reference sequence). CDR3 amino acids: CASSKGQGVTEAFF. CDR3 in DNA: TGTGCCAGCAGCAAGGGACAGGGAGTCACTGAAGCTTTCTTT.

This clone was found a few times. The chain links TRBV9 to TRBJ1-1, with D tentatively TRBD1 (5 bases). The V and J ends lost 3 bases and 1 base respectively, with 13 bases between them. CDR1 is SGDLS, CDR2 YYNGEE, per germline. The length of the CDR3 is 15 residues. The CDR3 loop reads CASSARLQGNTEAFF. CDR3 nucleotide sequence: TGTGCCAGCAGCGCCCGGCTCCAGGGGAACACTGAAGCTTTCTTT.

The chain joins TRBV19 to TRBJ1-2, with D tentatively TRBD1 (5 bases). The CDR3 contains 13 residues. Germline-derived CDR1 and CDR2 are LNHDA and SQIVND (reference sequence). Trimming pared 3 bases from V and 6 bases from J, leaving 11 bases between. CDR3 region: CASSINRQNGYTF. The CDR3 DNA reads as TGTGCCAGTAGTATCAACCGACAGAATGGCTACACCTTC.

This chain joins TRBV14 and TRBJ1-1; D unresolved. Germline values: CDR1 SGHDN, CDR2 FVKESK. This CDR3 is 13 amino acids long. Deletions cut 1 base from V and 10 bases from J, with 13 bases between. The DNA of the CDR3 is TGTGCCAGCAGCCAAGGAATGGTGACTTCAGCTTTCTTT. Translation: CASSQGMVTSAFF.

The genes are TRBV6-5 and TRBJ2-7; no clear D. This CDR3 is built from 13 residues. CDR1 is MNHEY, CDR2 SVGAGI, per germline. V shed 7 bases and J shed 0 bases, with 10 bases lying between them. The CDR3 DNA follows: TGTGCCAGCACGGCACAGAACTCCTACGAGCAGTACTTC. The encoded protein is CASTAQNSYEQYF.

The CDR3 DNA follows: TGTGCCAGCTCACCACCGGCGGGAATCGTCAACAATGAGCAGTTCTTC. Its translation is CASSPPAGIVNNEQFF. The chain recombines TRBV18 with TRBJ2-1; weak D call: TRBD2 (6 bases). CDR1 KGHSH and CDR2 LQKENI come from the germline V gene. This CDR3 has 16 amino acids. Trimming took 0 bases from V and 5 from J, leaving 14 bases between them.

This clone has only one observation. V usage is TRBV30 and J usage is TRBJ2-1; 10 nucleotides match TRBD2. V shed 4 bases, J shed 0 bases, and the junction held 12 bases outside the gene matches. The CDR3 loop spans 18 amino acids. The germline V gene has CDR1 GTSNPN and CDR2 SVGIG (reference sequence). CDR3 residues: CAWKTLLAGKVSYNEQFF. The CDR3 region has the DNA TGTGCCTGGAAGACGTTACTAGCGGGAAAAGTCTCCTACAATGAGCAGTTCTTC.

V is TRBV3-1 (or the pseudogene TRBV3-2) and J is TRBJ1-1; TRBD1 matches 7 bases. The CDR3 contains 13 residues. Germline V gene sequence: CDR1 LGHDT, CDR2 YNNKEL (reference sequence). V shed 0 bases and J 10 bases; nucleotides not matched to a gene: 5. CDR3 protein: CASSQEGTARAFF. The DNA for the CDR3 is TGTGCCAGCAGCCAAGAGGGGACAGCCAGAGCTTTCTTT.